The clone carrying this T cell receptor beta chain was observed a handful of times. Antigen specificity is unknown. This sample was included in a study of T cell repertoires in urothelial bladder cancer. Assay used: immunoSEQ multiplex PCR; TCRdb lists only in-frame clones, some missing. Of 13,000 or so clones detected, roughly 65% appear once; the ten largest clones hold about 8.1%. This CDR3 has 17 amino acids. Trimming stripped 4 bases from V and 1 base from J, with 16 bases between. Germline CDR1 is LNHDA and CDR2 is SQIVND (reference sequence). Whole-study results and caveats: Up to about 17% of carcinoma infiltrating lymphocytes belonged to one T-cell clone. Carcinoma specimens had median around 2.2% tumor infiltrating lymphocytes, benign about 11%.

The receptor was isolated from a human donor with urothelial carcinoma. The specimen sequenced was tumor-infiltrating cells from bladder cancer. The rearrangement joins TRBV19 to TRBJ2-2; the D gene is possibly TRBD1 (5 bases). The CDR3 coding sequence is TGTGCCAGTAGTAGCACGGGCAGGGAAGGGAACACCGGGGAGCTGTTTTTT. Its translation is CASSSTGREGNTGELFF.